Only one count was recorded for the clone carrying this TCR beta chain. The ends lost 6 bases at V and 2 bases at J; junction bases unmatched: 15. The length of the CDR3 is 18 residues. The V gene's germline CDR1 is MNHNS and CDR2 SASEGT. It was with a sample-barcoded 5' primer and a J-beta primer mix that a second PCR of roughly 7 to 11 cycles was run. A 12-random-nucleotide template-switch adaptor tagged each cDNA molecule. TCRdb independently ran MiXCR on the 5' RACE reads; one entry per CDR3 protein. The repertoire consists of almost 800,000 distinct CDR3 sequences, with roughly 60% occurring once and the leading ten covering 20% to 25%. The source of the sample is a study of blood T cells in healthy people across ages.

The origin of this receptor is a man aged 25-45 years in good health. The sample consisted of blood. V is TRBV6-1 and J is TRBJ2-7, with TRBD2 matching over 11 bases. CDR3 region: CASRLFPSGGPKTYEQYF. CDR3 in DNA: TGTGCCAGCAGGTTGTTTCCTAGCGGGGGGCCAAAAACCTACGAGCAGTACTTC.